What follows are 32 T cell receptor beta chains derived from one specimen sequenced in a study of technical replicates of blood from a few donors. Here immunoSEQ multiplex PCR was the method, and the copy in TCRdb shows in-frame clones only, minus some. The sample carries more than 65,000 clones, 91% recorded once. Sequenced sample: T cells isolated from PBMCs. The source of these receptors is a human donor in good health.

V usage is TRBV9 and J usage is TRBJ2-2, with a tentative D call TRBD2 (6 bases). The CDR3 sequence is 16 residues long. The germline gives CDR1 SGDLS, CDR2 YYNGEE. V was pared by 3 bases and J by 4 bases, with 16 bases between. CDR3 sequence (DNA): TGTGCCAGCAGCGATGGACTAAACAGCGGCACCGGGGAGCTGTTTTTT. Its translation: CASSDGLNSGTGELFF.

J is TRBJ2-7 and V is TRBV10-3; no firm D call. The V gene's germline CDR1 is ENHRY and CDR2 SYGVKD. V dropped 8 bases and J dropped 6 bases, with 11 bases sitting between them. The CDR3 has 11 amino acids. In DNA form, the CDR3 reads TGTGCCATCCAGACATTCGGCGAGCAGTACTTC. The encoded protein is CAIQTFGEQYF.

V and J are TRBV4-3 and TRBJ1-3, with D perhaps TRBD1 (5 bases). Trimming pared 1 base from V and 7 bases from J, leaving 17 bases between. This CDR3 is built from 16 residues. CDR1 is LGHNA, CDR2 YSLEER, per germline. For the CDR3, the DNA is TGCGCCAGCAGCCAAGTCGGTGGGCAGGGTGGCAACACCATATATTTT. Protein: CASSQVGGQGGNTIYF.

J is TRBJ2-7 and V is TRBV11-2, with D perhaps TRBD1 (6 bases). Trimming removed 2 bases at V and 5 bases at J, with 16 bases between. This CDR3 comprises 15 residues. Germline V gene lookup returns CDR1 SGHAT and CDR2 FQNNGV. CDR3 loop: CASSLRGQLNHEQYF. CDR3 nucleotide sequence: TGTGCCAGCAGCTTAAGGGGACAATTAAACCACGAGCAGTACTTC.

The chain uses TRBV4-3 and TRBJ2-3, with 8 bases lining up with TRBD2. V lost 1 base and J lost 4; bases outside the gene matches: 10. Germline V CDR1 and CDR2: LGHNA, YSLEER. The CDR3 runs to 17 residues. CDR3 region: CASSQGAWREEADTQYF. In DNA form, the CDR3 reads TGCGCCAGCAGCCAAGGCGCTTGGCGGGAGGAGGCAGATACGCAGTATTTT.

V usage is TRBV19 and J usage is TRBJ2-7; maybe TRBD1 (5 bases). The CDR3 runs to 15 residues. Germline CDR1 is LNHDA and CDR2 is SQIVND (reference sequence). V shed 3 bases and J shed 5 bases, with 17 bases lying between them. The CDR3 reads CASSIVTARSDEQYF. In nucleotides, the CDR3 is TGTGCCAGTAGTATTGTGACAGCTCGGTCGGACGAGCAGTACTTC. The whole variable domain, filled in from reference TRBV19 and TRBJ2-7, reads DGGITQSPKYLFRKEGQNVTLSCEQNLNHDAMYWYRQDPGQGLRLIYYSQIVNDFQKGDIAEGYSVSREKKESFPLTVTSAQKNPTAFYLCASSIVTARSDEQYFGPGTRLTVT.

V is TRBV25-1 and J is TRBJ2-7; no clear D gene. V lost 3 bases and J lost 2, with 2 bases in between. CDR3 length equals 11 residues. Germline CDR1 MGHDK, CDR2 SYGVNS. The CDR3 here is CASSDTYEQYF. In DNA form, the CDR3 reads TGTGCCAGCAGTGACACCTACGAGCAGTACTTC.

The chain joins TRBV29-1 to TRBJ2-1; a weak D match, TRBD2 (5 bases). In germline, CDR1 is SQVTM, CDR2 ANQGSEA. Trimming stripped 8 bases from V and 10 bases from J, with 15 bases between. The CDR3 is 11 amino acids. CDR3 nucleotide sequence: TGCAGCCCGAGGGTTGTACAGGAGCAGTTCTTC. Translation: CSPRVVQEQFF.

CDR3 coding DNA: TGCGCCAGCAGCCAAGTCACTTACTCTGGAAACACCATATATTTT. Protein: CASSQVTYSGNTIYF. The chain couples TRBV4-3 to TRBJ1-3; no firm D call. Germline assignment: CDR1 LGHNA and CDR2 YSLEER. The ends were cut back, 1 base at V and 0 bases at J, with 7 bases in the middle. The CDR3 loop spans 15 amino acids.

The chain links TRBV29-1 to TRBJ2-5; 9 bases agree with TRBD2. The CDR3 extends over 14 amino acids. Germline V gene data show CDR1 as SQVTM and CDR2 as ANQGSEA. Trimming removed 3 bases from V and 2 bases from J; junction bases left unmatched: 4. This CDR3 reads CSVEKAGGQETQYF. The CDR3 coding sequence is TGCAGCGTTGAGAAAGCGGGAGGTCAAGAGACCCAGTACTTC.

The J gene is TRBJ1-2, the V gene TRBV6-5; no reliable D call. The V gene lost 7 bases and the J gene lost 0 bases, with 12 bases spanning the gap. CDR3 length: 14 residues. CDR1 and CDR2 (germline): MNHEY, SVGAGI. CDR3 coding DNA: TGTGCCAGCAACTTTGGGCCTACTAACTATGGCTACACCTTC. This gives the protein CASNFGPTNYGYTF.

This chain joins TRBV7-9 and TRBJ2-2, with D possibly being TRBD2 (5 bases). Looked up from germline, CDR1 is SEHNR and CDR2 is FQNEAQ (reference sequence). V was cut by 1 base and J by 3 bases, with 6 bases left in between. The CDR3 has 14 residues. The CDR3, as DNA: TGTGCCAGCAGCTTAGAGGGAGACACCGGGGAGCTGTTTTTT. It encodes CASSLEGDTGELFF.

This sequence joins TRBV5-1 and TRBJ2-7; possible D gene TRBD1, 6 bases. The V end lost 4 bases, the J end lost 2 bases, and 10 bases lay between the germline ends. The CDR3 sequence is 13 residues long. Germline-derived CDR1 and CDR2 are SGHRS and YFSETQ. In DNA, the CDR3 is TGCGCCAGCAGCCCAGAGGGGGCCTACGAGCAGTACTTC. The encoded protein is CASSPEGAYEQYF.

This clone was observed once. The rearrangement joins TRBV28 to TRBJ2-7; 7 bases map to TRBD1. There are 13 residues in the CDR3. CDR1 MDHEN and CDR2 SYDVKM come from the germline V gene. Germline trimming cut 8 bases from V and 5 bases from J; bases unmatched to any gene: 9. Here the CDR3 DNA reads TGTGCCAGCCACGACAGGGCACTCCACGAGCAGTACTTC. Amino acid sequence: CASHDRALHEQYF.

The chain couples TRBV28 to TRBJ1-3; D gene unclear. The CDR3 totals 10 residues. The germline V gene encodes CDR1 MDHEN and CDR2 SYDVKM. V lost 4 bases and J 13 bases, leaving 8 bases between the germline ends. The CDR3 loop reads CASSSPLIYF. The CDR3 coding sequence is TGTGCCAGCAGTTCCCCCCTTATATATTTT.

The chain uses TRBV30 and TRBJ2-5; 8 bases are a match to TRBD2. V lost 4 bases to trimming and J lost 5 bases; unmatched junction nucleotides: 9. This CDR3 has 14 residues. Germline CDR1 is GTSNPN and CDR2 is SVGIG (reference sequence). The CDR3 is CAWKPLAGSETQYF. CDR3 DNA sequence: TGTGCCTGGAAACCCTTAGCGGGATCTGAGACCCAGTACTTC.

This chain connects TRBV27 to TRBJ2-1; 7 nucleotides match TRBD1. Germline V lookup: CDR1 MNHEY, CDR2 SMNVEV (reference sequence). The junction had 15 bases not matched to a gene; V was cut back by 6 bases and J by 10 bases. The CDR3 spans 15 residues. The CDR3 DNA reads TGTGCCAGCAGAGGAGTCGGGACAGTGGGACCCGAGCAGTTCTTC. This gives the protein CASRGVGTVGPEQFF.

The CDR3 coding sequence is TGCGCCAGCAGCCAAGGAGAGAACTCCTACAATGAGCAGTTCTTC. This codes for CASSQGENSYNEQFF. J is TRBJ2-1 and V is TRBV4-3; D is unclear. The CDR3 runs to 15 residues. V was cut by 1 base and J by 0 bases, with 7 bases left in between. Germline values: CDR1 LGHNA, CDR2 YSLEER.

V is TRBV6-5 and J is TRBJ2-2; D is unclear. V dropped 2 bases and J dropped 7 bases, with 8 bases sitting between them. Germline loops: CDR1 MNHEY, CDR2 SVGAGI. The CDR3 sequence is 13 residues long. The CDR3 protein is CASSYDFVGELFF. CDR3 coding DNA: TGTGCCAGCAGTTACGACTTCGTCGGGGAGCTGTTTTTT.

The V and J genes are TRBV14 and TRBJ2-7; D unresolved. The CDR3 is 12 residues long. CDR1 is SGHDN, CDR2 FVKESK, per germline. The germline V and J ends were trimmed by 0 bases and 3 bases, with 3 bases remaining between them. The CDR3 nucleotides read TGTGCCAGCAGCCAAGATCGCTACGAGCAGTACTTC. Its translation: CASSQDRYEQYF.

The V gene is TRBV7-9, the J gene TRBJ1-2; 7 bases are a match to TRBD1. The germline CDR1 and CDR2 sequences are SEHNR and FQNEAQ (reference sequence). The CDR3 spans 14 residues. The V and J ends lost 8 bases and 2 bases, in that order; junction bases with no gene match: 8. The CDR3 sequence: CASRSGGGNYGYTF. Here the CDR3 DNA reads TGTGCCAGCCGATCAGGAGGGGGCAACTATGGCTACACCTTC.

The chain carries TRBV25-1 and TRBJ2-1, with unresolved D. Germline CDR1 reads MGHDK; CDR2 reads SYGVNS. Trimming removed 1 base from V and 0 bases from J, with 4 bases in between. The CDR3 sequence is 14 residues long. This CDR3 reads CASSEFFSYNEQFF. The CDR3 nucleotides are TGTGCCAGCAGTGAATTCTTCTCCTACAATGAGCAGTTCTTC.

The CDR3: CASSLTAGVVPSTDTQYF. The CDR3 DNA reads TGTGCCAGCAGTTTAACCGCAGGGGTCGTGCCTAGCACAGATACGCAGTATTTT. This sequence joins TRBV27 and TRBJ2-3; D is perhaps TRBD1 (6 bases). V was pared by 2 bases and J by 0 bases, with 18 bases between. Germline CDR1 reads MNHEY; CDR2 reads SMNVEV (reference sequence). CDR3 length: 18 residues.

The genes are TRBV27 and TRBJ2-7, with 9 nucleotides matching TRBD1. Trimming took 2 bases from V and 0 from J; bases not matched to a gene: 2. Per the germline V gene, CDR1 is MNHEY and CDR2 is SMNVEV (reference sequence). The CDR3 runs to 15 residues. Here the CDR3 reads CASSLGTGSSYEQYF. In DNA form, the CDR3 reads TGTGCCAGCAGTTTAGGGACAGGGAGCTCCTACGAGCAGTACTTC.

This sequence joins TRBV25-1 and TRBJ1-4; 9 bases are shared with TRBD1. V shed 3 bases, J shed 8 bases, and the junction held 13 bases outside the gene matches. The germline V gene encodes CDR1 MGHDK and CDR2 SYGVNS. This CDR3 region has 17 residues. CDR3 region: CASSDEAYRGPPEKLFF. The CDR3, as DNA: TGTGCCAGCAGTGATGAGGCTTACAGGGGGCCCCCCGAAAAACTGTTTTTT.

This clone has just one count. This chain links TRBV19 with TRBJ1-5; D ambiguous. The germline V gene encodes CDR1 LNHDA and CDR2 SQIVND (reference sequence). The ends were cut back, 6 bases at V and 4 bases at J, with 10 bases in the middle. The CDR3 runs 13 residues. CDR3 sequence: CASRIRQNQPQHF. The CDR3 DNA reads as TGTGCCAGTAGGATCAGGCAGAATCAGCCCCAGCATTTT.

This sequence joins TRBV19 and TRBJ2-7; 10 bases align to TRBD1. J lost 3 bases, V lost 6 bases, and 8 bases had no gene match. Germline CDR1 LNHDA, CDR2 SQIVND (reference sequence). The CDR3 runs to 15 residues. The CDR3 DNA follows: TGTGCCAGTAGATCTCCGGGACAGGGGAACTACGAGCAGTACTTC. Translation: CASRSPGQGNYEQYF.

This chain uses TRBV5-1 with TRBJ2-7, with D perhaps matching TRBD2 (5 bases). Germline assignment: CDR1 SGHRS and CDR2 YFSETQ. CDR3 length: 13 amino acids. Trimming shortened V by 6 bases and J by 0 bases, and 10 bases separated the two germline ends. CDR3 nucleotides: TGCGCCAGCAATGGACGGGACTCCTACGAGCAGTACTTC. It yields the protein CASNGRDSYEQYF.

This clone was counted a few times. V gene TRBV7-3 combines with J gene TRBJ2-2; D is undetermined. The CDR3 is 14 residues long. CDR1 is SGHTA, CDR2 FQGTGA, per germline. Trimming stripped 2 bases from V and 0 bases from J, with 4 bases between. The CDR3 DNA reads TGTGCCAGCAGCTTACAGGCGAACACCGGGGAGCTGTTTTTT. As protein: CASSLQANTGELFF. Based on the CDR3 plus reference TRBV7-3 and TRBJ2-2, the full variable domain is GAGVSQTPSNKVTEKGKYVELRCDPISGHTALYWYRQSLGQGPEFLIYFQGTGAADDSGLPNDRFFAVRPEGSVSTLKIQRTERGDSAVYLCASSLQANTGELFFGEGSRLTVL.

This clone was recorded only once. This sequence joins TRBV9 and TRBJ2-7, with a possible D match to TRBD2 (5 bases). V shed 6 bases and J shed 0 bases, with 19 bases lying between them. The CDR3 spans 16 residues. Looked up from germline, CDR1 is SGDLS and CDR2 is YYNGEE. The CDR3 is CASNPGPLGSSYEQYF. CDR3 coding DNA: TGTGCCAGCAACCCAGGCCCATTAGGGAGCTCCTACGAGCAGTACTTC.

The CDR3 region is CASSPGAPSYEQYF. CDR3 sequence (DNA): TGCGCCAGCAGTCCAGGGGCGCCTTCCTACGAGCAGTACTTC. The chain uses TRBV10-1 and TRBJ2-7; a possible D gene is TRBD1 (6 bases). V gave up 5 bases and J gave up 1 base, with 12 bases separating them. The CDR3 length is 14 residues. Germline lookup yields CDR1 WNHNN and CDR2 SYGVQD (reference sequence).

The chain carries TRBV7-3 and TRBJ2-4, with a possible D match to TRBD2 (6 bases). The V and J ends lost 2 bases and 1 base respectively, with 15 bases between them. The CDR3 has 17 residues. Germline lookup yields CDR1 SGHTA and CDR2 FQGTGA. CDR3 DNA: TGTGCCAGCAGCTTAGGGGGACTGGACCCCGCCAAAAACATTCAGTACTTC. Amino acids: CASSLGGLDPAKNIQYF. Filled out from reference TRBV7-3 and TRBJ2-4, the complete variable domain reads GAGVSQTPSNKVTEKGKYVELRCDPISGHTALYWYRQSLGQGPEFLIYFQGTGAADDSGLPNDRFFAVRPEGSVSTLKIQRTERGDSAVYLCASSLGGLDPAKNIQYFGAGTRLSVL.